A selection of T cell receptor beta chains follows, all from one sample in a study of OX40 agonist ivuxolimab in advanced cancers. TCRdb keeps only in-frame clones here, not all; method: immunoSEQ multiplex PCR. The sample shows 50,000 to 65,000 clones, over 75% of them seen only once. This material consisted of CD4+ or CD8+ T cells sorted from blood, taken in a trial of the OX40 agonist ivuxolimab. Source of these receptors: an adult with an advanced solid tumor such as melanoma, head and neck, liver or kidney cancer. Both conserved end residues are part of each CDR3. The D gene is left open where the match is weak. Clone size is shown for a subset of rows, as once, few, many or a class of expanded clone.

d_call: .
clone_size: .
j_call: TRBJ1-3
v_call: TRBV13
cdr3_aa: CASSWGDTIYF
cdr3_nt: TGTGCCAGCAGCTGGGGGGACACCATATATTTT

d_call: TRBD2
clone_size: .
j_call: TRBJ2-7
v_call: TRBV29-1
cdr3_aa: CSVVLAGTYEQYF
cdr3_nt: TGCAGCGTTGTCCTAGCGGGAACCTACGAGCAGTACTTC

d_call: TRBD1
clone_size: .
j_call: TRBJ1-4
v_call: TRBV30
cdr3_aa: CAWRGRQGSSEKLFF
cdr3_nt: TGTGCCTGGAGGGGGAGACAGGGGTCGAGTGAAAAACTGTTTTTT

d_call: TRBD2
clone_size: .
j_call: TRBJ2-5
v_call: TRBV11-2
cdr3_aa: CASSSAGTSGTETQYF
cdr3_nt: TGTGCCAGCAGCTCGGCCGGGACTAGCGGGACGGAGACCCAGTACTTC

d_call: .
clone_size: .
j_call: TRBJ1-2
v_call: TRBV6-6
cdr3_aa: CASSYLGRELGYTF
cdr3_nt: TGTGCCAGCAGTTACTTAGGCAGAGAACTCGGCTACACCTTC

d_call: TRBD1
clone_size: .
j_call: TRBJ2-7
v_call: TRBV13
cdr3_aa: CASSSMDRGPGEQYF
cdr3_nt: TGTGCCAGCAGCTCTATGGACAGGGGGCCTGGAGAGCAGTACTTC

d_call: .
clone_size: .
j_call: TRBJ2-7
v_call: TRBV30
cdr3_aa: CAWSIGASAYEQYF
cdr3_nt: TGTGCCTGGAGTATCGGAGCTAGCGCCTACGAGCAGTACTTC

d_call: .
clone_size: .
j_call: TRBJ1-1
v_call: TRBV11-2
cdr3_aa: CASSLAGNTEAFF
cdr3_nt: TGTGCCAGCAGCTTAGCGGGGAACACTGAAGCTTTCTTT

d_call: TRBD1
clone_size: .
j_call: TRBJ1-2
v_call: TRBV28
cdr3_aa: CASRTGVSRLGYTF
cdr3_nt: TGTGCCAGCAGAACAGGGGTTAGTAGGTTGGGCTACACCTTC

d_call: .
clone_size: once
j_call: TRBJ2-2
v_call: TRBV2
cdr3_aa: CASSESQVTGELFF
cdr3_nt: TGTGCCAGCAGTGAATCACAGGTCACCGGGGAGCTGTTTTTT

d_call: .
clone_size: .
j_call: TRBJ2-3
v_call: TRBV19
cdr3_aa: CASSTRVTDTQYF
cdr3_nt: TGTGCCAGTAGTACCCGGGTCACAGATACGCAGTATTTT

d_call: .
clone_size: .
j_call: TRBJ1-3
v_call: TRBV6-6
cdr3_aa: CASSYLQAGNTIYF
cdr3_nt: TGTGCCAGCAGTTATCTCCAAGCGGGAAACACCATATATTTT

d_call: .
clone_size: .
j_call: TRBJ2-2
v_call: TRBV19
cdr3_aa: CASSILPGRTNTGELFF
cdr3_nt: TGTGCCAGTAGTATACTTCCAGGGAGGACGAACACCGGGGAGCTGTTTTTT

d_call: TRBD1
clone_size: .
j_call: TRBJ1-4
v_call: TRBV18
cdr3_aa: CASSLGQGAATNEKLFF
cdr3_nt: TGTGCCAGCTCACTGGGACAGGGAGCTGCAACTAATGAAAAACTGTTTTTT

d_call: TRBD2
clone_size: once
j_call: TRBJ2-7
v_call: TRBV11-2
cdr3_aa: CASRLLAGTGEQYF
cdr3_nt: TGTGCCAGCAGATTACTAGCGGGAACGGGCGAGCAGTACTTC

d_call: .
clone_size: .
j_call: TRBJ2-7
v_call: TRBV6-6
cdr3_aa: CASSYGSVSEQYF
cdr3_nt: TGTGCCAGCAGTTACGGGAGCGTAAGCGAGCAGTACTTC

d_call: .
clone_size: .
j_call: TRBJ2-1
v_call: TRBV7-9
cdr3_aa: CASSFGHIYNEQFF
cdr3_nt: TGTGCCAGCAGCTTCGGACATATCTACAATGAGCAGTTCTTC

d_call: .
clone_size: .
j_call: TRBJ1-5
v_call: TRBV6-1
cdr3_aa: CASSEFVQPQHF
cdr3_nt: TGTGCCAGCAGTGAATTTGTCCAGCCCCAGCATTTT

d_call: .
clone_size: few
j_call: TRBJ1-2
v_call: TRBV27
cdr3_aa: CASSIRGGYGYTF
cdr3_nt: TGTGCCAGCAGTATCAGGGGCGGATATGGCTACACCTTC

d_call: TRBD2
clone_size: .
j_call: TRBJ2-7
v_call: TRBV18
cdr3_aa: CASSPPAGGLTYEQYF
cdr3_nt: TGTGCCAGCTCACCACCAGCGGGAGGTCTAACCTACGAGCAGTACTTC

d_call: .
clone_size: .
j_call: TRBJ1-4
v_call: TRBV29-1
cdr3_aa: CSVERGANEKLFF
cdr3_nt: TGCAGCGTTGAACGGGGGGCTAATGAAAAACTGTTTTTT

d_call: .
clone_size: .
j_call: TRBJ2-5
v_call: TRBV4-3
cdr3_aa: CASSQDHRGETQYF
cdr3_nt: TGCGCCAGCAGCCAAGATCATAGGGGAGAGACCCAGTACTTC

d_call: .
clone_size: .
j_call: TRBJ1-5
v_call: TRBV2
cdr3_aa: CAGSVQRDQPQHF
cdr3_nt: TGTGCCGGTTCCGTACAGAGAGATCAGCCCCAGCATTTT

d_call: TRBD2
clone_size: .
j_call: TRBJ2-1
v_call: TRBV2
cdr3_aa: CASSDYNSGFSSYNEQFF
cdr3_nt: TGTGCCAGCAGCGATTACAATAGCGGGTTTTCCTCCTACAATGAGCAGTTCTTC

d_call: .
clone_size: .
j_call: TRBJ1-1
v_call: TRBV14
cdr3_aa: CASSQDFVTEAFF
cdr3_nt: TGTGCCAGCAGCCAAGATTTCGTCACTGAAGCTTTCTTT

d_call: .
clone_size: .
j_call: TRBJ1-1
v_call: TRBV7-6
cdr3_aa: CASSFLGGPNTEAFF
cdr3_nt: TGTGCCAGCAGCTTCCTGGGCGGCCCGAACACTGAAGCTTTCTTT

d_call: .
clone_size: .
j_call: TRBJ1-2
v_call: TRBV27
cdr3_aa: CASSLKPAGYGYTF
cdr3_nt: TGTGCCAGCAGTTTAAAACCAGCCGGCTATGGCTACACCTTC

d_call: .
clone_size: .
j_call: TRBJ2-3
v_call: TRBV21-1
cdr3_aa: CASSPGALAWADTQYF
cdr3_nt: TGTGCCAGCAGCCCTGGGGCTCTAGCTTGGGCAGATACGCAGTATTTT

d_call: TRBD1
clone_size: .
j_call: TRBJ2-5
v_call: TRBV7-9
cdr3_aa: CASSWGQGQETQYF
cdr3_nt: TGTGCCAGCAGCTGGGGACAGGGACAAGAGACCCAGTACTTC